This entry concerns a single TCR beta chain. This sample was included in a study of shared clonotypes between healthy human individuals. Study-wide context: Each donor contributed plates that comprised three CD4 naive, three CD4 memory, two CD8 naive and one CD8 memory.

Trimming cost V 4 bases and J 5 bases; bases outside gene matches: 3. The CDR3 sequence is 14 residues long. Germline loops: CDR1 MNHEY, CDR2 SVGAGI. Tens of thousands of T cell genomes (about 0.2 ug DNA) went into each sorted-subset replicate. Clones were sequenced by immunoSEQ multiplex PCR, and TCRdb holds only the in-frame ones, with some missing. The sample carries some 200,000 clones, roughly 91% recorded once. The sample comprised naive CD4+ T cells sorted from blood. Specified subset: CD45RA+ positively selected. The sequence was collected from a woman under 40 in good health. The chain is built from TRBV6-5 and TRBJ2-1; 9 nucleotides match TRBD1. The CDR3 bases are TGTGCCAGCAGTTTCGACAGGGGGAACAATGAGCAGTTCTTC. Its protein product is CASSFDRGNNEQFF.